These 23 T cell receptor beta chains share one sample of origin, sequenced in a study of blood T cell repertoires in COVID-19. The data were produced by immunoSEQ multiplex PCR, yet TCRdb's version contains in-frame clones alone and is incomplete. In the table there are some 48,000 clones, about 90% of which are singletons. The sequenced sample consisted of peripheral blood. The receptors were gathered from an elderly woman in a cohort sampled during active or convalescent COVID-19.

The chain has TRBV7-8 and TRBJ2-4, with 10 bases fitting TRBD1. The CDR3 consists of 13 residues. The germline V gene has CDR1 SGHVS and CDR2 FQNEAQ. The ends lost 5 bases at V and 7 bases at J; junction bases unmatched: 2. CDR3 nucleotides: TGTGCCAGCAGCCTGGGACAGGGGAACATTCAGTACTTC. Amino acids: CASSLGQGNIQYF.

V gene TRBV2 combines with J gene TRBJ1-5; 7 bases match TRBD1. Germline CDR1 SNHLY, CDR2 FYNNEI. With V trimmed by 4 bases and J by 4 bases, 7 bases remained unmatched. The CDR3 consists of 15 residues. CDR3 sequence (DNA): TGTGCCAGCAGTGGGTCGGCAGGGGGGAATCAGCCCCAGCATTTT. Translation gives CASSGSAGGNQPQHF.

The CDR3, as DNA: TGTGCCACTGGACTAGCGGGAGTAGACTACGAGCAGTACTTC. This gives the protein CATGLAGVDYEQYF. The chain has TRBV11-2 and TRBJ2-7; TRBD2 matches 13 bases. The V and J ends lost 10 bases and 3 bases, in that order; junction bases with no gene match: 6. This CDR3 spans 14 amino acids. CDR1 and CDR2 from the germline V gene are SGHAT and FQNNGV.

The chain uses TRBV6-2 or TRBV6-3 and TRBJ2-3; D perhaps matches TRBD2 (5 bases). CDR1 is MNHEY, CDR2 SVGEGT, per germline. V was clipped by 4 bases and J by 6 bases, with 11 bases between them. This CDR3 has 13 amino acids. CDR3 loop: CASSFTGWDTQYF. The CDR3 DNA is TGTGCCAGCAGTTTCACGGGATGGGATACGCAGTATTTT.

The rearrangement links TRBV4-1 to TRBJ2-2; D unclear. The CDR3 spans 17 residues. The V gene lost 0 bases and the J gene lost 0 bases, with 11 bases spanning the gap. In germline, CDR1 is MGHRA, CDR2 YSYEKL. CDR3 nucleotide sequence: TGCGCCAGCAGCCAAGATAGGAGACGGACGAACACCGGGGAGCTGTTTTTT. Amino acids: CASSQDRRRTNTGELFF.

The V call is TRBV14, the J call TRBJ1-2, with no clear D. Trimming shortened V by 3 bases and J by 4 bases, and 6 bases separated the two germline ends. The CDR3 length is 12 residues. Germline V gene data show CDR1 as SGHDN and CDR2 as FVKESK. The CDR3 protein is CASSHTAYGYTF. The CDR3 nucleotides are TGTGCCAGCAGCCACACAGCCTATGGCTACACCTTC.

The chain is built from TRBV4-2 and TRBJ1-2, with 9 bases matching TRBD1. The V gene's germline CDR1 is LGHNA and CDR2 YNFKEQ. The CDR3 loop spans 16 amino acids. Unmatched junction bases numbered 4, after V lost 0 bases and J lost 2 bases. The CDR3 region is CASSQDSGQGNYGYTF. CDR3 DNA sequence: TGTGCCAGCAGCCAAGATTCCGGACAGGGGAACTATGGCTACACCTTC.

This sequence joins TRBV11-3 and TRBJ1-2; TRBD1 might be the D (5 bases). CDR1 and CDR2 (germline): SGHNT, YENEEA. This CDR3 is built from 14 residues. Between the trimmed V and J ends, which lost 0 bases and 6 bases, there was a span of 11 bases. CDR3 loop: CASSLDREVNGYTF. The CDR3 DNA follows: TGTGCCAGCAGCTTAGACAGGGAGGTGAATGGCTACACCTTC.

The gene calls are TRBV27 and TRBJ1-5; 11 bases are shared with TRBD1. After removal of 2 bases from V and 4 bases from J, the junction contained 4 bases not matched to a gene. Germline V gene sequence: CDR1 MNHEY, CDR2 SMNVEV (reference sequence). The CDR3 loop spans 16 amino acids. The DNA for the CDR3 is TGTGCCAGCAGTTTAAGGGGACAGGGGGTGAATCAGCCCCAGCATTTT. It codes for CASSLRGQGVNQPQHF.

The rearrangement links TRBV12-5 to TRBJ1-1; 9 bases match TRBD1. Germline CDR1 is LGHNT and CDR2 is FRNRAP. CDR3 length: 20 residues. V lost 3 bases and J lost 1; bases outside the gene matches: 18. The CDR3 DNA is TGTGCTAGTGGTTTCCCCCAATGGAGCGCGGACAGGGGCCGGAACACTGAAGCTTTCTTT. It yields the protein CASGFPQWSADRGRNTEAFF.

The rearrangement uses TRBV3-1 (or the pseudogene TRBV3-2) and TRBJ1-6; 9 bases match TRBD1. The CDR3 is 15 residues long. Germline trimming cut 1 base from V and 10 bases from J; bases unmatched to any gene: 5. CDR1 LGHDT and CDR2 YNNKEL come from the germline V gene (reference sequence). CDR3 amino acids: CASSQGTGVGSPLHF. Here the CDR3 DNA reads TGTGCCAGCAGCCAAGGGACAGGGGTAGGATCACCCCTCCACTTT.

The genes are TRBV4-1 and TRBJ2-3, with D possibly matching TRBD1 (6 bases). The CDR3 runs to 17 residues. Germline CDR1 and CDR2: MGHRA and YSYEKL. The ends were cut back, 3 bases at V and 2 bases at J, with 18 bases in the middle. The CDR3 nucleotides read TGCGCCAGCAGCCATACACAGGGTAGGGTACTCACAGATACGCAGTATTTT. This translates into CASSHTQGRVLTDTQYF.

The chain carries TRBV3-1 (or the pseudogene TRBV3-2) and TRBJ1-1, with D possibly being TRBD1 (6 bases). CDR3 length: 13 amino acids. Germline V gene lookup returns CDR1 LGHDT and CDR2 YNNKEL (reference sequence). Trimming left V 3 bases short and J 7 bases short, with 12 bases between. The CDR3 DNA sequence: TGTGCCAGCAGCCAGGGGGCGTTCATTGAAGCTTTCTTT. Its protein product is CASSQGAFIEAFF.

The rearrangement links TRBV9 to TRBJ1-2; D is unclear. The CDR3 length is 11 residues. With 4 bases removed from V and 3 bases from J, the gap between germline ends came to 4 bases. Germline V gene sequence: CDR1 SGDLS, CDR2 YYNGEE. The CDR3 here is CASSNYYGYTF. The CDR3 coding sequence is TGTGCCAGCAGCAACTACTATGGCTACACCTTC.

The chain links TRBV9 to TRBJ1-1; TRBD1 agrees at 9 bases. The germline gives CDR1 SGDLS, CDR2 YYNGEE. Losses at the gene ends were 4 bases for V and 4 bases for J; bases not matched to a gene: 2. This CDR3 is 13 amino acids long. The CDR3 region is CASSLTGGTEAFF. CDR3 sequence (DNA): TGTGCCAGCAGCTTGACAGGGGGCACTGAAGCTTTCTTT. The full variable domain, with the rest looked up from reference TRBV9 and TRBJ1-1, is DSGVTQTPKHLITATGQRVTLRCSPRSGDLSVYWYQQSLDQGLQFLIQYYNGEERAKGNILERFSAQQFPDLHSELNLSSLELGDSALYFCASSLTGGTEAFFGQGTRLTVV.

The chain employs TRBV12-3 or TRBV12-4 and TRBJ1-1; tentative D call: TRBD1 (5 bases). Deletions cut 7 bases from V and 6 bases from J, with 15 bases between. CDR3 length: 13 amino acids. DNA of the CDR3: TGTGCCAGCATTCCCCCGTCGGGGGCTGAAGCTTTCTTT. Its translation: CASIPPSGAEAFF.

This chain uses TRBV13 with TRBJ1-1; TRBD1 matches 7 bases. The CDR3 is 18 amino acids. After removal of 5 bases from V and 4 bases from J, the junction contained 19 bases not matched to a gene. Germline V gene data show CDR1 as PRHDT and CDR2 as FYEKMQ (reference sequence). This chain's CDR3 is CASSAGIQGKFIGTEAFF. CDR3 nucleotide sequence: TGTGCCAGCAGCGCCGGTATACAGGGGAAGTTTATCGGCACTGAAGCTTTCTTT.

This rearrangement joins TRBV12-3 or TRBV12-4 to TRBJ2-2; D not certain. This CDR3 contains 12 residues. V was clipped by 2 bases and J by 6 bases, with 4 bases between them. The chain's CDR3 is CASSLIAGELFF. The CDR3 bases are TGTGCCAGCAGTTTAATAGCCGGGGAGCTGTTTTTT.

The chain combines TRBV21-1 with TRBJ1-2; the table's D call of TRBD1 was not tested on the DNA. TRBV21-1 is reported as a pseudogene. The CDR3 is 14 residues long. The CDR3 loop reads CASNPGTGESGYTF. The CDR3 bases are TGTGCCAGCAACCCCGGGACAGGGGAGTCTGGCTACACCTTC.

The chain joins TRBV20-1 to TRBJ2-7; 11 nucleotides align to TRBD2. The V gene end was trimmed by 3 bases and the J gene end by 4 bases; junction bases not matched to a gene: 11. Germline V lookup: CDR1 DFQATT, CDR2 SNEGSKA (reference sequence). This CDR3 region has 16 residues. DNA of the CDR3: TGCAGTGCTAGTGTTCAGTCGGGACTAGCGGCTTACGAGCAGTACTTC. Its translation: CSASVQSGLAAYEQYF.

This chain links TRBV19 with TRBJ1-5; 8 positions agree with TRBD1. The trim removed 4 bases at V and 3 bases at J, leaving 5 bases unmatched. The length of the CDR3 is 15 residues. Germline values: CDR1 LNHDA, CDR2 SQIVND (reference sequence). The CDR3 bases are TGTGCCAGTAGTACGGACAGGGCCCCCAATCAGCCCCAGCATTTT. It codes for CASSTDRAPNQPQHF.

This clone occurred a few times. This chain uses TRBV4-3 with TRBJ2-7, with D tentatively TRBD1 (6 bases). Germline CDR1 and CDR2: LGHNA and YSLEER. The CDR3 loop spans 16 amino acids. V was clipped by 0 bases and J by 4 bases, with 16 bases between them. The CDR3 spells CASSQDQGSGGYEQYF. The CDR3 DNA sequence: TGCGCCAGCAGCCAAGATCAGGGGTCAGGAGGTTACGAGCAGTACTTC.

This chain joins TRBV9 and TRBJ2-7, with TRBD1 matching 7 bases. This CDR3 has 14 amino acids. V lost 4 bases to trimming and J lost 0 bases; unmatched junction nucleotides: 4. Germline assignment: CDR1 SGDLS and CDR2 YYNGEE. This chain's CDR3 is CASSRGGSSYEQYF. The CDR3 region has the DNA TGTGCCAGCAGCCGAGGGGGCAGCTCCTACGAGCAGTACTTC.